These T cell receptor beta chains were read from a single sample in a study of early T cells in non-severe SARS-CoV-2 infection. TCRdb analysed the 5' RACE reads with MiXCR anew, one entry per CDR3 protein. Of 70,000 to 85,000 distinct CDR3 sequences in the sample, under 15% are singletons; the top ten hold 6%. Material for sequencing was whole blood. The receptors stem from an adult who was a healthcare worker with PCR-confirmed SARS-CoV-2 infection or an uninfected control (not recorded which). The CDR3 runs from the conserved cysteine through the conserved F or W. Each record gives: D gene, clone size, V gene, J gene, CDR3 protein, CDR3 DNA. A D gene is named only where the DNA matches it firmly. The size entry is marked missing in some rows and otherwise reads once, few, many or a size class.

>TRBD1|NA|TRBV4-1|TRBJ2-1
CASSHSGQDRGKGEQFF
TGCGCCAGCAGCCACTCTGGCCAGGACAGGGGTAAGGGTGAGCAGTTCTTC
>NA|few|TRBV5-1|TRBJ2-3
CASSLRAASTDTQYF
TGCGCCAGCAGCTTGAGGGCAGCATCCACAGATACGCAGTATTTT
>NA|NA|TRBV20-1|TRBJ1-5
CSAADNLNQPQHF
TGCAGTGCTGCCGACAACCTCAATCAGCCCCAGCATTTT
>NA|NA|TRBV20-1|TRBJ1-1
CSARTTGWGNTEAFF
TGCAGTGCTAGAACGACAGGCTGGGGGAACACTGAAGCTTTCTTT
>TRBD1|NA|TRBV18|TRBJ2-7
CASSVTGGSDEQYF
TGTGCCAGCTCAGTGACAGGGGGCAGCGACGAGCAGTACTTC
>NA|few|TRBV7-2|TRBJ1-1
CASSLGLGSTEAFF
TGTGCCAGCAGCTTAGGGTTAGGTTCTACTGAAGCTTTCTTT
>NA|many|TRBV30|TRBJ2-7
CAWRGAGTLYEQYF
TGTGCCTGGAGAGGTGCGGGGACCCTCTACGAGCAGTACTTC
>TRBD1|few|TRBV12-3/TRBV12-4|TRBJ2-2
CASSPPRRYRGATGELFF
TGTGCCAGCAGCCCCCCCCGGCGATACAGGGGGGCGACCGGGGAGCTGTTTTTT
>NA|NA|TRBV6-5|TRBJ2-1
CASRQGASNEQFF
TGTGCCAGCAGGCAGGGCGCTTCCAATGAGCAGTTCTTC
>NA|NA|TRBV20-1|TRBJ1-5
CSASPRAQPQHF
TGCAGTGCTAGCCCCAGGGCCCAACCCCAGCATTTT
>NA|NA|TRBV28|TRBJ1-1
CASSFTGAEAFF
TGTGCCAGCAGTTTTACGGGCGCTGAAGCTTTCTTT
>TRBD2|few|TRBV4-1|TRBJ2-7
CASSLSLAGDYYEQYF
TGCGCCAGCAGCCTATCACTAGCGGGCGATTACTACGAGCAGTACTTC
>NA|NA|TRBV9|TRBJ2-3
CASGSVDTQYF
TGTGCCAGCGGCTCCGTGGATACGCAGTATTTT
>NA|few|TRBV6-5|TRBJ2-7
CASSYRDHSYEQYF
TGTGCCAGCAGTTACCGGGACCATTCCTACGAGCAGTACTTC
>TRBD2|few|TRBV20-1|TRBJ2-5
CSARPPRGRVPGTQYF
TGCAGTGCTAGACCCCCGCGCGGGAGGGTTCCAGGGACCCAGTACTTC
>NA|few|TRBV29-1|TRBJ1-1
CSVVKGSGTEAFF
TGCAGCGTTGTTAAGGGATCGGGCACTGAAGCTTTCTTT
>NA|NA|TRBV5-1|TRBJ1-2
CASSQDGNYGYTF
TGCGCCAGCAGCCAGGACGGGAACTATGGCTACACCTTC
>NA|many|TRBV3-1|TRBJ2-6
CASSPQLRAGANVLTF
TGTGCCAGCAGCCCCCAATTGAGGGCTGGGGCCAACGTCCTGACTTTC
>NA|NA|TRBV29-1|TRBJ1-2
CSVRTVFNYGYTF
TGCAGCGTTAGGACAGTTTTTAACTATGGCTACACCTTC
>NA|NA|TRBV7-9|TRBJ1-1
CASSLETDNTEAFF
TGTGCCAGCAGCTTAGAGACGGATAACACTGAAGCTTTCTTT
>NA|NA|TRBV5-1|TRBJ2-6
CASSLVRSGANVLTF
TGCGCCAGCAGCTTGGTTAGATCTGGGGCCAACGTCCTGACTTTC
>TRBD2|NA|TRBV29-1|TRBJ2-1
CSVEAGGLNEQFF
TGCAGCGTTGAAGCGGGAGGGTTAAATGAGCAGTTCTTC
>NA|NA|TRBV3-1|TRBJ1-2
CASSPLDSQGYTF
TGTGCCAGCAGCCCCTTGGACTCACAAGGCTACACCTTC
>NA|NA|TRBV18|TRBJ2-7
CASSPNTYEQYF
TGTGCCAGCTCACCTAACACCTACGAGCAGTACTTC
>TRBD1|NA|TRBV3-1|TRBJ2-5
CASRGTGQETQYF
TGTGCCAGCAGGGGGACAGGGCAAGAGACCCAGTACTTC
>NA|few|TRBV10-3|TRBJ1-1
CAISVDGSNTEAFF
TGTGCCATCAGTGTGGACGGGTCGAACACTGAAGCTTTCTTT
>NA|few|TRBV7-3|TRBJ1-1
CASGGINTEAFF
TGTGCCAGCGGTGGGATTAACACTGAAGCTTTCTTT
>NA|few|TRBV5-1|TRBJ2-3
CASSLEGGAGGDTQYF
TGCGCCAGCAGCTTGGAAGGGGGTGCTGGGGGAGATACGCAGTATTTT
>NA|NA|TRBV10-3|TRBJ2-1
CAISEYAGSSYYEQFF
TGTGCCATCAGTGAGTACGCGGGGAGCTCCTACTATGAGCAGTTCTTC
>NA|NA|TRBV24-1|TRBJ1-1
CATRGPGTEAFF
TGTGCCACCCGGGGCCCGGGCACTGAAGCTTTCTTT
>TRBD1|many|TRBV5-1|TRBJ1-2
CASSGQGVFGYTF
TGCGCCAGCTCGGGACAGGGAGTCTTTGGCTACACCTTC
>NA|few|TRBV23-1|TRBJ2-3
CASSHPAEDTQYF
TGCGCCAGCAGTCACCCCGCGGAGGATACGCAGTATTTT
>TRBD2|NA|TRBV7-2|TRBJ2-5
CASSLQGGLAGATQYF
TGTGCCAGCAGCTTACAAGGAGGGCTAGCGGGGGCGACCCAGTACTTC
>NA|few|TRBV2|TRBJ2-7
CASSAPGGGILSEQYF
TGTGCCAGCAGTGCCCCGGGCGGCGGAATACTATCCGAGCAGTACTTC
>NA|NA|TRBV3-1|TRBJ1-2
CASSQVAQGGYTF
TGTGCCAGCAGCCAAGTCGCCCAGGGGGGCTACACCTTC
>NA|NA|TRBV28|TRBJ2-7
CASSNRVEEQYF
TGTGCCAGCAGTAACAGGGTAGAGGAGCAGTACTTC
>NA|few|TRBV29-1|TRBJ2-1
CSGIGSQNNEQFF
TGCAGCGGGATTGGGTCCCAAAACAATGAGCAGTTCTTC
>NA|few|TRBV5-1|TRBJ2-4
CASSLSGAGKNIQYF
TGCGCCAGCAGCTTGTCTGGGGCAGGCAAAAACATTCAGTACTTC
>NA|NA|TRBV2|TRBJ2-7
CASSGFLNLAEQYF
TGTGCCAGCAGTGGGTTCCTAAACCTGGCCGAGCAGTACTTC
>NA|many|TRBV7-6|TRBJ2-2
CASSLEWSLNTGELFF
TGTGCCAGCAGCTTAGAGTGGTCCCTGAACACCGGGGAGCTGTTTTTT
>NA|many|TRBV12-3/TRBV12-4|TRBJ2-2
CASSLPQDTGELFF
TGTGCCAGCAGTTTACCCCAGGACACCGGGGAGCTGTTTTTT
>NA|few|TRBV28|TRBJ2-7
CASSFRGQQYF
TGTGCCAGCAGTTTCAGGGGCCAGCAGTACTTC
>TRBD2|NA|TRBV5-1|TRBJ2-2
CASSPPGRTNTGELFF
TGCGCCAGCAGCCCCCCCGGGAGGACGAACACCGGGGAGCTGTTTTTT
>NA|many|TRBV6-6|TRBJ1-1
CASSQGGATEAFF
TGTGCCAGCAGTCAAGGGGGGGCTACTGAAGCTTTCTTT
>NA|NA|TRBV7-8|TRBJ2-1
CASSPPLGFRSSYNEQFF
TGTGCCAGCAGCCCCCCTCTCGGCTTCAGGAGCTCCTACAATGAGCAGTTCTTC
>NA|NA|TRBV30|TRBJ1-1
CAWSFGTGEAFF
TGTGCCTGGAGTTTCGGGACCGGAGAAGCTTTCTTT
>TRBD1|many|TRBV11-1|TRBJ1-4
CASSRTGTAFNEKLFF
TGTGCCAGCAGCAGAACCGGGACAGCCTTTAATGAAAAACTGTTTTTT
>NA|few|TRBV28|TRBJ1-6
CASSSGDRSPLHF
TGTGCCAGCAGTTCCGGGGATCGCTCACCCCTCCACTTT
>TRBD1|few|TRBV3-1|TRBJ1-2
CASSQRDRGGYTF
TGTGCCAGCAGCCAGAGAGACAGGGGTGGCTACACCTTC
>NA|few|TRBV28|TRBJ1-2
CASKTRDYGYTF
TGTGCCAGCAAAACCAGGGACTATGGCTACACCTTC
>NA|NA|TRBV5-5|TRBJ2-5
CASSVQGILQETQYF
TGTGCCAGCAGCGTACAAGGGATCTTGCAAGAGACCCAGTACTTC
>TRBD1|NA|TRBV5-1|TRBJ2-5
CASSYRGRFPRQQETQYF
TGCGCCAGCAGCTACAGGGGGCGATTCCCACGACAACAAGAGACCCAGTACTTC
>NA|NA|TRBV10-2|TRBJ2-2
CASSVNGELFF
TGCGCCAGCAGTGTAAACGGGGAGCTGTTTTTT
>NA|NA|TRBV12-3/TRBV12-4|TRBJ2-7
CASSNPRGSYEQYF
TGTGCCAGTTCGAACCCGAGAGGGAGTTACGAGCAGTACTTC
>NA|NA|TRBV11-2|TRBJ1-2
CASSLRYRDYGYTF
TGTGCCAGCAGCTTAAGGTATAGAGACTATGGCTACACCTTC
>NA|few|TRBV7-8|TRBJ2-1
CASSFGDSYNEQFF
TGTGCCAGCAGCTTCGGGGACTCCTACAATGAGCAGTTCTTC
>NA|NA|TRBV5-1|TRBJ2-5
CASSPTLQETQYF
TGCGCCAGCAGCCCCACCCTCCAAGAGACCCAGTACTTC
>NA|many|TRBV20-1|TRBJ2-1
CSARRGSYNEQFF
TGCAGTGCTAGACGGGGTTCCTACAATGAGCAGTTCTTC
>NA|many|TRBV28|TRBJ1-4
CASSLAPGPGVEKLFF
TGTGCCAGCAGTTTAGCCCCCGGGCCAGGAGTCGAAAAACTGTTTTTT
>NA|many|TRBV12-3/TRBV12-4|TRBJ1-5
CASSPPGARGLDQPQHF
TGTGCCAGCAGTCCCCCCGGGGCGAGGGGTTTGGATCAGCCCCAGCATTTT